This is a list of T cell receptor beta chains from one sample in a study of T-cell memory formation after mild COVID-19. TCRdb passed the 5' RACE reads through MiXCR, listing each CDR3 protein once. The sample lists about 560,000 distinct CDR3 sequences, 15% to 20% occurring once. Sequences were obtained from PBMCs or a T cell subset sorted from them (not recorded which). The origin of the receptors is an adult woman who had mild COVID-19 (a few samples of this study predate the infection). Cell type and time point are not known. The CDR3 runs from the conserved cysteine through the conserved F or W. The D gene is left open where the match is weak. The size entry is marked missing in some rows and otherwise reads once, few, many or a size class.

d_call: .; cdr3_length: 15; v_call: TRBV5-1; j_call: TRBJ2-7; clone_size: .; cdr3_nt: TGCGCCAGCAGCCCCGAGGTGGCGACCCCCTACGAGCAGTACTTC; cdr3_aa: CASSPEVATPYEQYF
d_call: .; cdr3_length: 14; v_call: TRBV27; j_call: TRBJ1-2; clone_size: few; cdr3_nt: TGTGCCAGCAGTGTAACCAGGGTTAACTATGGCTACACCTTC; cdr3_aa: CASSVTRVNYGYTF
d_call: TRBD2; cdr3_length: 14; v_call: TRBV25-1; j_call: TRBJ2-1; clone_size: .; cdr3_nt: TGTGCCAGCACCCCTAGCGGCTTATACAATGAGCAGTTCTTC; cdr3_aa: CASTPSGLYNEQFF
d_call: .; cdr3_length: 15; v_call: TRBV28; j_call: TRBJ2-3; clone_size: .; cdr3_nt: TGTGCCAGCAGTTCCCCCCCGGACCTCACAGATACGCAGTATTTT; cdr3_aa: CASSSPPDLTDTQYF
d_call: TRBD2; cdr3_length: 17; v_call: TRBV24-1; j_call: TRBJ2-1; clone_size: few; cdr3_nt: TGTGCCACCAGTGATTTGGAACTAGCGGGGGGGCAGAATGAGCAGTTCTTC; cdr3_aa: CATSDLELAGGQNEQFF
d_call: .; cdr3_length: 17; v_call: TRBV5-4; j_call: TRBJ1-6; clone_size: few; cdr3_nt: TGTGCCAGCAGTCCTCGGTCCGGCGCTGGGAACAATTCACCCCTCCACTTT; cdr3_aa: CASSPRSGAGNNSPLHF
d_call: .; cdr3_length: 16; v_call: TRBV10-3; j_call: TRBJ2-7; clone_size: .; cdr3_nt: TGTGCCATCAGTGAGTCGGGCAAAACCAGCTCCTACGAGCAGTACTTC; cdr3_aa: CAISESGKTSSYEQYF
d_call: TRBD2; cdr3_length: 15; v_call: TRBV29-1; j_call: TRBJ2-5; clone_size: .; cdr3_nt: TGCAGCGTTGAACGGGGGGGAAGCGGGGCGGAGACCCAGTACTTC; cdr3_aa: CSVERGGSGAETQYF
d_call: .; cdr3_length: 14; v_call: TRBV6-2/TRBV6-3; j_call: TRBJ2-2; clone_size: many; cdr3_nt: TGTGCCAGCAGGCAGCCCTCGGACACCGGGGAGCTGTTTTTT; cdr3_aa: CASRQPSDTGELFF
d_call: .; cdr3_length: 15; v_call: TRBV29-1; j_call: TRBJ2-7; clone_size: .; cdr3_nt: TGCAGCGTTGGGGGGGAGACAGGGAAACCTAACGAGCAGTACTTC; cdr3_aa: CSVGGETGKPNEQYF
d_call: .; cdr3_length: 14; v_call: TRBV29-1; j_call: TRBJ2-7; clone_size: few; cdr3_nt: TGCAGCGTTGTGTTGTGGGTTGGGTCCTACGAGCAGTACTTC; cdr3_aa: CSVVLWVGSYEQYF
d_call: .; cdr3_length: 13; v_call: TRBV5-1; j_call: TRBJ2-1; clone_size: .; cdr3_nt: TGCGCCAGCAGCTGGCAGGGAACTGATGAGCAGTTCTTC; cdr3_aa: CASSWQGTDEQFF
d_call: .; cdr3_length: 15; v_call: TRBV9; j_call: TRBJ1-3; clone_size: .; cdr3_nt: TGTGCCAGCAGTGTAAACGGGGAGCGGGGAAACACCATATATTTT; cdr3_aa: CASSVNGERGNTIYF
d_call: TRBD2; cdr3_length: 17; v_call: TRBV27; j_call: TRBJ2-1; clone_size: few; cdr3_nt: TGTGCCAGCAGTTCCGGAGTAGCGGGGGTTACTTACAATGAGCAGTTCTTC; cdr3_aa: CASSSGVAGVTYNEQFF
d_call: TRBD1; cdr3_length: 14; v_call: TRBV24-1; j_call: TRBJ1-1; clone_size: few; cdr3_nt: TGTGCCACCGTAGGACAGGGGGCGAACACTGAAGCTTTCTTT; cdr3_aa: CATVGQGANTEAFF